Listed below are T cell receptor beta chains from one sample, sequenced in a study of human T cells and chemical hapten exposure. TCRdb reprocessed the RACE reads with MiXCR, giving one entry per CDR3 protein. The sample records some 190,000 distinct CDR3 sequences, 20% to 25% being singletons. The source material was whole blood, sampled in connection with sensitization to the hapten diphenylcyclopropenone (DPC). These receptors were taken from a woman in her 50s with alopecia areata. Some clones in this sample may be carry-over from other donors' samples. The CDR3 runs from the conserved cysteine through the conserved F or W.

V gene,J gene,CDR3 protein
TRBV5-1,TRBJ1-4,CASSLGDKPATNEKLFF
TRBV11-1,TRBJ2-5,CASSLDGTIRETQYF
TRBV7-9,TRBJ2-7,CASSRKGGYEQYF
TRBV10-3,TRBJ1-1,CAIRFDRANTEAFF
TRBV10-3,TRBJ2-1,CAIRDSENYNEQFF
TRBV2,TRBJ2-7,CASSEFREAPEQYF
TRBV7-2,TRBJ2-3,CASSRRVGRTDTQYF
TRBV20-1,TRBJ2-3,CSAIPRTSASTDTQYF
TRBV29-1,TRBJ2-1,CSVGVANYNEQFF
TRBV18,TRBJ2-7,CASSGTRTYEQYF
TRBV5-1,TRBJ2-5,CASSFFWGGQETQYF
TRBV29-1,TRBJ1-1,CSVAKTGGATEAFF
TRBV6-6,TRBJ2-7,CASSPNQGYEQYF
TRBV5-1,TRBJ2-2,CASMQGTTGELFF
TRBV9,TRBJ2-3,CASSAVSTDTQYF
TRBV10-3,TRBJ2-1,CATAPGLLLNEQFF
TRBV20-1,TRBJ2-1,CSARVLTASSYNEQFF
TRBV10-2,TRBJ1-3,CASRGIRGGPNTIYF
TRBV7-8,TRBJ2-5,CASSLRSTALGQETQYF
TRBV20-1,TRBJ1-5,CSANTQQGRRQPQHF
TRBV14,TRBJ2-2,CASSQARGRDTGELFF
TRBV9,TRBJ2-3,CASSQAGGRNTQYF
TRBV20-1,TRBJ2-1,CSASQGFQGHEQFF
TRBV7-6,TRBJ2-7,CASSPGTVYEQYF
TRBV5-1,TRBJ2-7,CASSTTSYEQYF
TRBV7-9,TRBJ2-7,CASSGRAQEQYF
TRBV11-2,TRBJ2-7,CASSPRGAAHNSYEQYF
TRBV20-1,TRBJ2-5,CSASSDRGQGETQYF
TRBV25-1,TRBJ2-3,CASSGGRGQADTQYF
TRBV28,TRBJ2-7,CASRPGRGPGTYEQYF
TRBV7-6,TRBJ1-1,CASSLRSNTEAFF
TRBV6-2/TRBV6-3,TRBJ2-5,CASSFLPPDRVEETQYF
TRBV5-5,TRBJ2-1,CASSLPGRPGSQFF
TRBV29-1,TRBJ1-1,CSVTGQVNTEAFF
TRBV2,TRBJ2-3,CASSRLSSTDTQYF
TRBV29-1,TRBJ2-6,CSVAAGRGANVLTF
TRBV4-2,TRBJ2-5,CASSQGGAGGQETQYF
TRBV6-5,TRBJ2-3,CASRSPTSSDTQYF
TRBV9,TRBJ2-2,CASSVGGRGTGELFF
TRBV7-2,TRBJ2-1,CASSLRAIAGSYNEQFF
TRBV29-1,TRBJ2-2,CSVAGQNTGELFF